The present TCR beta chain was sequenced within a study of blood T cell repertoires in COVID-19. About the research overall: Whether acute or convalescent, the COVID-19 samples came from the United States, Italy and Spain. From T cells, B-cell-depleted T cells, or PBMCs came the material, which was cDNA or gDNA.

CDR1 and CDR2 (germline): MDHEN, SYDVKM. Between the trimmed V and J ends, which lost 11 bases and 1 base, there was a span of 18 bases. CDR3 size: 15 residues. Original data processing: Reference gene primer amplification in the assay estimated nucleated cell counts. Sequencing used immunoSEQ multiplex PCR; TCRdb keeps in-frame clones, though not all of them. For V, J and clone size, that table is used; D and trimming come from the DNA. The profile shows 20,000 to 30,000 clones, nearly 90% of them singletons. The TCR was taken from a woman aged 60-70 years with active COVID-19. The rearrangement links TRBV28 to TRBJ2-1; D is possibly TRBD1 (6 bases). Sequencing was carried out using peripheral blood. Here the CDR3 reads CAAGAQVMSYNEQFF. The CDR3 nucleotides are TGTGCCGCAGGGGCCCAGGTAATGTCCTACAATGAGCAGTTCTTC.